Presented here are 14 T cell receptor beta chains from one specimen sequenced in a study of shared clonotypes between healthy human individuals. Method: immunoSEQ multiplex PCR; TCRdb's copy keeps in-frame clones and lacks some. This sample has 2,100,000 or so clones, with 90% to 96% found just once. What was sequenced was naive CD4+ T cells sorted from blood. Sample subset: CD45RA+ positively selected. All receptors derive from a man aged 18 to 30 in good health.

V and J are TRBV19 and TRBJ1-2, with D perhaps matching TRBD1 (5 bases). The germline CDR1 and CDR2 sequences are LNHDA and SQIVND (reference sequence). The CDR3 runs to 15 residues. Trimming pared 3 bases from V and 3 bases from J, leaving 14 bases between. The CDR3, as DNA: TGTGCCAGTAGTATGTTCGGGACGGACTACTATGGCTACACCTTC. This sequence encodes CASSMFGTDYYGYTF.

CDR3 sequence (DNA): TGTGCCTCAGGCAACTCCTACGAGCAGTACTTC. It is translated as CASGNSYEQYF. This rearrangement joins TRBV10-3 to TRBJ2-7, with D uncertain. The CDR3 loop spans 11 amino acids. Trimming pared 11 bases from V and 0 bases from J, leaving 8 bases between. CDR1 ENHRY and CDR2 SYGVKD come from the germline V gene.

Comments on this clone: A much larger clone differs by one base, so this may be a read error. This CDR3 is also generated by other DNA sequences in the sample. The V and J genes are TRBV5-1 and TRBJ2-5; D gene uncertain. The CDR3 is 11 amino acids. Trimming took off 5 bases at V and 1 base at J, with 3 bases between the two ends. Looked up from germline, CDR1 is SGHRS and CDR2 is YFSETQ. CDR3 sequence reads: CASRLQETQYF. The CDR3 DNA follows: TGCGCCAGCAGACTCCAAGAGACCCAGTACTTC.

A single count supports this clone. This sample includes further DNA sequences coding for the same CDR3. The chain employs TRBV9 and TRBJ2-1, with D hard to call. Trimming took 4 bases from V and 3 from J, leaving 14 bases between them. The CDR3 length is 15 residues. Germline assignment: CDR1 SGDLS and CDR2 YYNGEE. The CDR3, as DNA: TGTGCCAGCAGCCCCCGTCTGGCCCTCTACAATGAGCAGTTCTTC. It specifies CASSPRLALYNEQFF.

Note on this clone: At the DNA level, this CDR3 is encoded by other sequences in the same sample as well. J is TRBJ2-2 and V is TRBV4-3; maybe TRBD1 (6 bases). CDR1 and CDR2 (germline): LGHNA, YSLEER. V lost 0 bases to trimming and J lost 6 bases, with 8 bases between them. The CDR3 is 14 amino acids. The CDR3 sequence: CASSQEGAAGELFF. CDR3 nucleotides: TGCGCCAGCAGCCAAGAGGGGGCGGCCGGGGAGCTGTTTTTT.

CDR3 protein: CASSLGLQGYYGYTF. The CDR3 DNA follows: TGTGCCAGCAGCTTAGGATTACAGGGTTACTATGGCTACACCTTC. This sequence joins TRBV7-9 and TRBJ1-2; a weak D match, TRBD1 (6 bases). Trimming left V 1 base short and J 3 bases short, with 12 bases between. This CDR3 region has 15 residues. Per germline, CDR1 SEHNR and CDR2 FQNEAQ (reference sequence).

The CDR3 loop reads CASSLRTGGNEQFF. Here the CDR3 DNA reads TGTGCCAGCAGCCTTAGGACAGGGGGGAATGAGCAGTTCTTC. The chain recombines TRBV9 with TRBJ2-1; 10 positions agree with TRBD1. The germline V gene encodes CDR1 SGDLS and CDR2 YYNGEE. Trimming at V came to 4 bases and at J to 7 bases, leaving 5 bases not matched to a gene. The CDR3 is made up of 14 amino acids.

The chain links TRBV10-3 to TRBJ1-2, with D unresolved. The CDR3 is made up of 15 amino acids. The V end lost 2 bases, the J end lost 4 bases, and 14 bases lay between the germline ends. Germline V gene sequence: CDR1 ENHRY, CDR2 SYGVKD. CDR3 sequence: CAISEGVGQVYGYTF. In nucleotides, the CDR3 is TGTGCCATCAGTGAGGGGGTCGGGCAGGTCTATGGCTACACCTTC.

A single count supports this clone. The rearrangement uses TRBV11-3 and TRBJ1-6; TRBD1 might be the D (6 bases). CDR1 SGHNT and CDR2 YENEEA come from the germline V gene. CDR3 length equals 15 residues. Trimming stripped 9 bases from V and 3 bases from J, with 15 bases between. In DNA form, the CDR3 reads TGTGCCAGGAAATGCCGGGACAACTATAATTCACCCCTCCACTTT. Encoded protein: CARKCRDNYNSPLHF.

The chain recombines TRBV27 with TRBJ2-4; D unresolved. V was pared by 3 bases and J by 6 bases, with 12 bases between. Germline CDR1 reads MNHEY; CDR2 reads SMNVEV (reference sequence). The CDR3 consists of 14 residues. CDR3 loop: CASSFRSKVNIQYF. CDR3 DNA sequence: TGTGCCAGCAGTTTTAGGTCAAAGGTAAACATTCAGTACTTC.

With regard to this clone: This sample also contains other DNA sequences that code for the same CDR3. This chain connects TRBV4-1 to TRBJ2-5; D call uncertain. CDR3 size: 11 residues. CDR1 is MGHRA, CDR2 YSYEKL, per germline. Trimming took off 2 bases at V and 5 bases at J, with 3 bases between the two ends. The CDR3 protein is CASSQSETQYF. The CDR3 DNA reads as TGCGCCAGCAGCCAAAGTGAGACCCAGTACTTC.

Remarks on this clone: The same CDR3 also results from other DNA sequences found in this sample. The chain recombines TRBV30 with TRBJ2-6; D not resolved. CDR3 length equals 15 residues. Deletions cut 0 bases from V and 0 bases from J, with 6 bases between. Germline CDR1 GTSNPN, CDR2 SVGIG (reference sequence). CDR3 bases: TGTGCCTGGAGTGTCCTGGGCTCTGGGGCCAACGTCCTGACTTTC. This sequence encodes CAWSVLGSGANVLTF.

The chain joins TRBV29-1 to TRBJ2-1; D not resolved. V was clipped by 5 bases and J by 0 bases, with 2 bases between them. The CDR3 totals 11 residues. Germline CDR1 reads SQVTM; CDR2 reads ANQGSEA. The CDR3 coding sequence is TGCAGCGTTCGCTCCTACAATGAGCAGTTCTTC. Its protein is CSVRSYNEQFF.

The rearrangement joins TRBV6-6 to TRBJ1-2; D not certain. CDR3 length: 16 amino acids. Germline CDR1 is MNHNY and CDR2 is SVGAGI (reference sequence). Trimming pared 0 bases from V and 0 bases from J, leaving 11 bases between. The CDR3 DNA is TGTGCCAGCAGTTACTCAGGCCGGAGAACTAACTATGGCTACACCTTC. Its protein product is CASSYSGRRTNYGYTF.